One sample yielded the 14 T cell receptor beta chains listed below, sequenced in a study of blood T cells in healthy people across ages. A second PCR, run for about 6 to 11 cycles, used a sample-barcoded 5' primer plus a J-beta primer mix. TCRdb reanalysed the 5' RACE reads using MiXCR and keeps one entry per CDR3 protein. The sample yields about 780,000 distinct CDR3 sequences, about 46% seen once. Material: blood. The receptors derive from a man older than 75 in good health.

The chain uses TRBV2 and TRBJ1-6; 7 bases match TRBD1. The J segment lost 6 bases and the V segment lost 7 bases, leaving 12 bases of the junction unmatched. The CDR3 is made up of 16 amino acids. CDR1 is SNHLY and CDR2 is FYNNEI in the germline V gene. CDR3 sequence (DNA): TGTGCCAGCACCATCTTAGACAAGGGGGCTAATTCACCCCTCCACTTT. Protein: CASTILDKGANSPLHF. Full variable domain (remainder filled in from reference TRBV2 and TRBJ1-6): EPEVTQTPSHQVTQMGQEVILRCVPISNHLYFYWYRQILGQKVEFLVSFYNNEISEKSEIFDDQFSVERPDGSNFTLKIRSTKLEDSAMYFCASTILDKGANSPLHFGNGTRLTVT.

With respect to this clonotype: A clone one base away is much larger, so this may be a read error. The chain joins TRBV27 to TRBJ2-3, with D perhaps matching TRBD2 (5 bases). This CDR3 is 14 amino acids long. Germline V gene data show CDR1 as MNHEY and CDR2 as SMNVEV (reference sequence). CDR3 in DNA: TGTGTCAGCAGTCGCCGTAGCGGCACAGATACGCAGTATTTT. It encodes CVSSRRSGTDTQYF.

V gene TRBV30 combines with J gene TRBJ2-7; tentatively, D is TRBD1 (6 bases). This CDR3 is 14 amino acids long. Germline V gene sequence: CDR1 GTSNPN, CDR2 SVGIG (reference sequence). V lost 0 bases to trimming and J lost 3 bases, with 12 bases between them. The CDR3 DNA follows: TGTGCCTGGAGTGTACCTGCCAGGGGCTACGAGCAGTACTTC. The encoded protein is CAWSVPARGYEQYF.

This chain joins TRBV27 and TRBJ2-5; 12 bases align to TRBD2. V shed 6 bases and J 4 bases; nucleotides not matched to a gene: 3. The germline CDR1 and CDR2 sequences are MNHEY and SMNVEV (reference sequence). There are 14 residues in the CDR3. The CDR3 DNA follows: TGTGCCAGCAGCAAGACTAGCGGGAGAGAGACCCAGTACTTC. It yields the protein CASSKTSGRETQYF.

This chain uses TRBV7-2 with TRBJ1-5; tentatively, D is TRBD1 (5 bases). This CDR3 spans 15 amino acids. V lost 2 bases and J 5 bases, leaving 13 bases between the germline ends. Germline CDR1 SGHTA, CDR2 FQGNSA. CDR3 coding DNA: TGTGCCAGCAGCTTATATGGCCAGGGAGATCAGCCCCAGCATTTT. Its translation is CASSLYGQGDQPQHF.

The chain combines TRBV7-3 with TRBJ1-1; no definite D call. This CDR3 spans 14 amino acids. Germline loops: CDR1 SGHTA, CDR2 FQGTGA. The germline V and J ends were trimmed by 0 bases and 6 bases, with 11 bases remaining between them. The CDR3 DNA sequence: TGTGCCAGCAGCTTAACTTCCCTGGGTTCTGAAGCTTTCTTT. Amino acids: CASSLTSLGSEAFF. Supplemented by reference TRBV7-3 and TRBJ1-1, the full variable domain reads GAGVSQTPSNKVTEKGKYVELRCDPISGHTALYWYRQSLGQGPEFLIYFQGTGAADDSGLPNDRFFAVRPEGSVSTLKIQRTERGDSAVYLCASSLTSLGSEAFFGQGTRLTVV.

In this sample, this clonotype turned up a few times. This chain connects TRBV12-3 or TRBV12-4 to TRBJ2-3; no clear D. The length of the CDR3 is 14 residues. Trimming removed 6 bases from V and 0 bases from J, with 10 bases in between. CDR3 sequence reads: CASRTQASTDTQYF. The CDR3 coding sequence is TGTGCCAGCAGAACTCAGGCAAGCACAGATACGCAGTATTTT.

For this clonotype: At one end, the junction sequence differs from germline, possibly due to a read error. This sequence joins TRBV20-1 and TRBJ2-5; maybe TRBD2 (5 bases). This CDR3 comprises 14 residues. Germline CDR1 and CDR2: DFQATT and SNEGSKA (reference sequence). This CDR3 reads CSARAVNKQETQYF. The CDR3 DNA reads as TGCAGTGCGAGAGCGGTAAATAAACAAGAGACCCAGTACTTC.

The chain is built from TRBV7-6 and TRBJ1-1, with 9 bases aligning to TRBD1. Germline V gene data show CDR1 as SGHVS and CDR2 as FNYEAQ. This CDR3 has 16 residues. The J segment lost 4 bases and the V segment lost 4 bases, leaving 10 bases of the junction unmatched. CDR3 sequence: CASSSQLQGATTEAFF. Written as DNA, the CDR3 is TGTGCCAGCAGCTCCCAACTACAGGGGGCGACCACTGAAGCTTTCTTT.

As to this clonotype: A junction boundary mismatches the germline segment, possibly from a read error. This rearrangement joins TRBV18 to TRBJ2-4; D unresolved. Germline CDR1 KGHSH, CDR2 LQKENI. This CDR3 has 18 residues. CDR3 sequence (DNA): TGTGTCAGCTCAAACCTCGCGGAACTACAACTAGCCAAAAACATTCAGTACTTC. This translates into CVSSNLAELQLAKNIQYF.

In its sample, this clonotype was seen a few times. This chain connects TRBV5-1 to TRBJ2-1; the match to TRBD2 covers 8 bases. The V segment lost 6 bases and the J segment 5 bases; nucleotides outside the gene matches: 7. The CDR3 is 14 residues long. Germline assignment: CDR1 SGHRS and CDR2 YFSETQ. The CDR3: CASTREGLDNEQFF. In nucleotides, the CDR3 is TGCGCCAGCACTCGGGAGGGACTCGACAATGAGCAGTTCTTC.

CDR3 in amino acids: CASTPTGEKGYTF. The CDR3 DNA is TGTGCCAGCACCCCGACAGGGGAGAAAGGCTACACCTTC. The gene calls are TRBV7-2 and TRBJ1-2; 8 bases agree with TRBD1. Germline CDR1 reads SGHTA; CDR2 reads FQGNSA. This CDR3 is 13 amino acids long. V shed 7 bases and J 8 bases; nucleotides not matched to a gene: 9. Full variable domain (outside the CDR3, taken from reference TRBV7-2 and TRBJ1-2): GAGVSQSPSNKVTEKGKDVELRCDPISGHTALYWYRQSLGQGLEFLIYFQGNSAPDKSGLPSDRFSAERTGGSVSTLTIQRTQQEDSAVYLCASTPTGEKGYTFGSGTRLTVV.

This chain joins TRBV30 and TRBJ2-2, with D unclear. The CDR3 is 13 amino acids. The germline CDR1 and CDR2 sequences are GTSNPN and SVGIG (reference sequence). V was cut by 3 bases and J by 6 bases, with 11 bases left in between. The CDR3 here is CAWRTDYSGELFF. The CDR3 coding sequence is TGTGCCTGGAGGACTGATTATTCCGGGGAGCTGTTTTTT.

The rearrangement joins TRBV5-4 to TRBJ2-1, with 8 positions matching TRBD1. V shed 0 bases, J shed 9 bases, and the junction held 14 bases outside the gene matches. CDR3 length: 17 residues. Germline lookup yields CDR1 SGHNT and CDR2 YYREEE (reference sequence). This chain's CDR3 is CASSLGRTSAGTGEQFF. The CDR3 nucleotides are TGTGCCAGCAGCTTGGGTCGTACAAGCGCGGGGACAGGTGAGCAGTTCTTC.